What follows describes a single T cell receptor beta chain. This entry belongs to a study of radiotherapy plus CTLA-4 blockade in lung cancer. About the study: There were objective responses in around 18% of patients, and over 30% had disease control.

CTLA-4 blockade with ipilimumab, together with focal radiation, was given to patients with chemo-refractory metastatic non-small-cell lung cancer. With V trimmed by 7 bases and J by 1 base, 10 bases remained unmatched. CDR3 length: 15 amino acids. Germline assignment: CDR1 MNHEY and CDR2 SMNVEV (reference sequence). TCRdb's table, derived via immunoSEQ multiplex PCR, lists solely in-frame clones and lacks some. This table has about 83,000 clones, 60% to 85% appearing once. The J gene is TRBJ2-7, the V gene TRBV27; TRBD1 matches at 7 bases. Source: peripheral blood, taken from a patient treated with radiotherapy plus ipilimumab. The TCR originated in a human donor with non-small cell lung cancer who had a partial response to radiotherapy plus ipilimumab. Some clones in this sample may be carry-over from other donors' samples. The CDR3 protein is CASKAVGDSSYEQYF. The CDR3 DNA follows: TGTGCCAGCAAAGCGGTTGGGGACAGTTCCTACGAGCAGTACTTC.